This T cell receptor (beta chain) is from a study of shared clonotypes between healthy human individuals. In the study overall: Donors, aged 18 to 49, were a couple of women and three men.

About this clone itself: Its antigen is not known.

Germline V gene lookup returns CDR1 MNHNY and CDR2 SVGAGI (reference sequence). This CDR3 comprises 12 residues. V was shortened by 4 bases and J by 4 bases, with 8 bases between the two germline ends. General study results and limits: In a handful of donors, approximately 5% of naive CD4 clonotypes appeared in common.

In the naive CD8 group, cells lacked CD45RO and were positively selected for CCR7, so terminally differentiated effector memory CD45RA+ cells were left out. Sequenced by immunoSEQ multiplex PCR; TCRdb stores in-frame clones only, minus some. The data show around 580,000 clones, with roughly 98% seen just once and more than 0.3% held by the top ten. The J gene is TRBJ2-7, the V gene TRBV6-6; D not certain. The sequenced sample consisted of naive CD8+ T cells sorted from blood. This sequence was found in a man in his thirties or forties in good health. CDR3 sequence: CASSFGRYEQYF. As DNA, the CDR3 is TGTGCCAGCAGTTTCGGAAGATACGAGCAGTACTTC.